Below are 29 T cell receptor beta chains sequenced from a single sample in a study of T cell repertoires in cytomegalovirus infection. From the reads, TCRdb called clonotypes with MiXCR, one entry per CDR3 protein. In the table there are about 890,000 distinct CDR3 sequences, approximately 31% of which are singletons. Antigen specificity for these receptors is unknown. The sequencing here drew on cultured CD8+ T cells from PBMCs, taken from culture after CMV antigen stimulation. These receptors all stem from a human donor in good health (CMV status not recorded). Some clones in this sample may be carry-over from other donors' samples.

The V and J genes are TRBV6-8 and TRBJ2-5, with 10 bases identical to TRBD2. Germline lookup yields CDR1 MNHGY and CDR2 SAAAGT. The CDR3 totals 16 residues. The ends lost 3 bases at V and 4 bases at J; junction bases unmatched: 8. The CDR3 nucleotides are TGTGCCAGCAGTTATGTTAGCGGGGGGATTGGAGAGACCCAGTACTTC. This sequence encodes CASSYVSGGIGETQYF.

Points on this clonotype: This sequence may be a read error, since a much larger clone differs from it by one base. The chain employs TRBV7-9 and TRBJ1-1, with D perhaps TRBD1 (6 bases). Germline-derived CDR1 and CDR2 are SEHNR and FQNEAQ (reference sequence). The CDR3 totals 19 residues. CDR3: CARSFGWGILTGTPNEAFF. CDR3 coding DNA: TGTGCCCGCAGCTTCGGGTGGGGTATACTAACCGGGACACCAAACGAAGCTTTCTTT.

The chain links TRBV14 to TRBJ2-1, with D possibly TRBD2 on 6 matching bases. Germline V gene lookup returns CDR1 SGHDN and CDR2 FVKESK. V gave up 1 base and J gave up 6 bases, with 13 bases separating them. CDR3 length: 15 amino acids. CDR3 region: CASSQVQGTANEQFF. In DNA form, the CDR3 reads TGTGCCAGCAGCCAAGTGCAAGGGACTGCCAATGAGCAGTTCTTC.

This clonotype was recorded once. A clone one base away is much larger, so this may be a read error. This chain uses TRBV7-9 with TRBJ1-2, with TRBD1 matching 8 bases. The CDR3 is 15 amino acids. Germline-derived CDR1 and CDR2 are SEHNR and FQNEAQ (reference sequence). CDR3 nucleotide sequence: TGTGTCACGTCGGGACAGGAGATCTATAACTATGGCTACACCTTC. This sequence encodes CVTSGQEIYNYGYTF.

This chain connects TRBV4-1 to TRBJ1-4; TRBD1 matches at 8 bases. Germline loops: CDR1 MGHRA, CDR2 YSYEKL. The trim removed 3 bases at V and 4 bases at J, leaving 4 bases unmatched. The CDR3 totals 15 residues. CDR3 amino acids: CASSHLTGDNEKLFF. The CDR3 bases are TGCGCCAGCAGCCACTTGACAGGGGATAATGAAAAACTGTTTTTT.

This chain connects TRBV19 to TRBJ1-1; a weak D match, TRBD1 (5 bases). V was cut by 4 bases and J by 3 bases, with 15 bases left in between. CDR1 and CDR2 (germline): LNHDA, SQIVND (reference sequence). The CDR3 extends over 15 amino acids. CDR3 nucleotides: TGTGCCAGTAGTAACGAACTGGGGGAAGACACTGAAGCTTTCTTT. Translated, it gives CASSNELGEDTEAFF. Drawing the rest from reference TRBV19 and TRBJ1-1, the complete variable domain is DGGITQSPKYLFRKEGQNVTLSCEQNLNHDAMYWYRQDPGQGLRLIYYSQIVNDFQKGDIAEGYSVSREKKESFPLTVTSAQKNPTAFYLCASSNELGEDTEAFFGQGTRLTVV.

This rearrangement joins TRBV12-5 to TRBJ1-1; D unresolved. Between the trimmed V and J ends, which lost 7 bases and 1 base, there was a span of 7 bases. This CDR3 spans 12 amino acids. Germline V gene sequence: CDR1 LGHNT, CDR2 FRNRAP. The CDR3 DNA follows: TGTGCTAGTGCCTGGGGGAACACTGAAGCTTTCTTT. Its translation: CASAWGNTEAFF.

In this sample, this clonotype turned up many times. The chain uses TRBV19 and TRBJ2-1, with 8 bases aligning to TRBD1. CDR1 is LNHDA, CDR2 SQIVND, per germline (reference sequence). The CDR3 is made up of 15 amino acids. The V and J ends lost 5 bases and 2 bases, in that order; junction bases with no gene match: 5. CDR3 DNA sequence: TGTGCCAGTAGTCCCGACAGGGGAACCTACAATGAGCAGTTCTTC. Protein: CASSPDRGTYNEQFF.

A single count supports this clonotype. This may be a read error, as it is one base from a much larger clone. The chain has TRBV7-6 and TRBJ2-1; D is perhaps TRBD1 (5 bases). The CDR3 extends over 14 amino acids. Germline assignment: CDR1 SGHVS and CDR2 FNYEAQ. CDR3 region: CASSYGPDNNEQLF. CDR3 bases: TGTGCCAGCAGTTACGGGCCGGACAACAATGAGCAGTTGTTC.

This clonotype has more than one count but fewer than ten. J is TRBJ2-2 and V is TRBV2; the D is unclear. The CDR3 spans 12 residues. CDR1 is SNHLY and CDR2 is FYNNEI in the germline V gene. Trimming stripped 7 bases from V and 3 bases from J, with 6 bases between. The CDR3 coding sequence is TGTGCCAGCATTGCGGACACCGGGGAGCTGTTTTTT. Translation gives CASIADTGELFF.

This clonotype showed up many times. V and J are TRBV7-8 and TRBJ2-7; the match to TRBD2 covers 9 bases. V lost 2 bases to trimming and J lost 2 bases; unmatched junction nucleotides: 10. The CDR3 covers 17 residues. The germline CDR1 and CDR2 sequences are SGHVS and FQNEAQ. The CDR3 loop reads CASSLPIAGALTYEQYV. The DNA for the CDR3 is TGTGCCAGCAGCTTACCCATAGCGGGGGCGCTAACCTACGAGCAGTACGTC.

The CDR3 DNA is TGTGCCAGCAGCCAAGATAGTGGGGCTATAGGGAGTATCTCCTACAATGAGCAGTTCTTC. As protein: CASSQDSGAIGSISYNEQFF. The chain combines TRBV14 with TRBJ2-1, with D perhaps assigned TRBD1 or TRBD2 (5 bases each). This CDR3 is 20 amino acids long. Looked up from germline, CDR1 is SGHDN and CDR2 is FVKESK. Trimming cost V 0 bases and J 0 bases, with 21 bases left between them.

This clonotype was seen many times. The V and J genes are TRBV27 and TRBJ2-3, with no clear D. The V end lost 3 bases, the J end lost 6 bases, and 4 bases lay between the germline ends. The CDR3 covers 11 residues. The germline V gene has CDR1 MNHEY and CDR2 SMNVEV (reference sequence). CDR3 in DNA: TGTGCCAGCAGTTTTTCCGATACGCAGTATTTT. Amino acid sequence: CASSFSDTQYF.

The gene calls are TRBV27 and TRBJ1-4, with D tentatively TRBD1 (6 bases). The germline gives CDR1 MNHEY, CDR2 SMNVEV (reference sequence). The CDR3 totals 15 residues. V was trimmed by 6 bases and J by 6 bases, leaving 17 bases between them. For the CDR3, the DNA is TGTGCCAGCAGGGGTCGAGTTGGGGGGCATGAAAAACTGTTTTTT. Translated: CASRGRVGGHEKLFF. Full variable domain (rest looked up from reference TRBV27 and TRBJ1-4): EAQVTQNPRYLITVTGKKLTVTCSQNMNHEYMSWYRQDPGLGLRQIYYSMNVEVTDKGDVPEGYKVSRKEKRNFPLILESPSPNQTSLYFCASRGRVGGHEKLFFGSGTQLSVL.

This clonotype was detected a few times. The chain uses TRBV4-1 and TRBJ2-1, with 8 bases aligning to TRBD1. Per germline, CDR1 MGHRA and CDR2 YSYEKL. The V and J ends lost 4 bases and 9 bases, in that order; junction bases with no gene match: 5. This CDR3 has 13 residues. CDR3 DNA: TGCGCCAGCAGCCGCGTGACAGGGGTTGAGCAGTTCTTC. This sequence encodes CASSRVTGVEQFF.

The rearrangement joins TRBV4-1 to TRBJ2-2; 8 positions agree with TRBD1. Trimming took 1 base from V and 1 from J; bases not matched to a gene: 5. This CDR3 has 17 amino acids. Germline V gives CDR1 MGHRA, CDR2 YSYEKL. The CDR3 spells CASSQALGQGNTGELFF. CDR3 nucleotide sequence: TGCGCCAGCAGCCAAGCCTTAGGACAGGGGAACACCGGGGAGCTGTTTTTT.

This clonotype occurred a few times. The rearrangement uses TRBV6-6 and TRBJ2-5; D could derive from TRBD1 or TRBD2 (6 bases each). The CDR3 runs 14 residues. V lost 2 bases and J 5 bases, leaving 12 bases between the germline ends. CDR1 MNHNY and CDR2 SVGAGI come from the germline V gene (reference sequence). The chain's CDR3 is CASSYGGRGETQYF. The CDR3 nucleotides are TGTGCCAGCAGTTACGGGGGGCGAGGGGAGACCCAGTACTTC.

This chain uses TRBV20-1 with TRBJ1-6; D uncertain. This CDR3 has 11 amino acids. Trimming cost V 3 bases and J 10 bases, with 7 bases left between them. Germline V gene data show CDR1 as DFQATT and CDR2 as SNEGSKA (reference sequence). The CDR3 coding sequence is TGCAGTGCTAGTCCCATATCACCCCTCCACTTT. As protein: CSASPISPLHF.

This clonotype was recorded many times. The chain joins TRBV7-6 to TRBJ1-1; D not resolved. The CDR3 contains 15 residues. V shed 5 bases and J shed 0 bases, with 13 bases lying between them. Germline CDR1 SGHVS, CDR2 FNYEAQ. CDR3 sequence: CASSLNGDVNTEAFF. The CDR3 DNA follows: TGTGCCAGCAGCCTTAACGGGGATGTGAACACTGAAGCTTTCTTT.

The chain employs TRBV7-9 and TRBJ2-3; D might be TRBD1 or TRBD2, each matching 5 bases. Per the germline V gene, CDR1 is SEHNR and CDR2 is FQNEAQ (reference sequence). V gave up 2 bases and J gave up 0 bases, with 12 bases separating them. The length of the CDR3 is 16 residues. DNA for the CDR3: TGTGCCAGCAGCTTATGGGGTTGGGACAGCACAGATACGCAGTATTTT. This codes for CASSLWGWDSTDTQYF. Complete variable domain (other parts from reference TRBV7-9 and TRBJ2-3): DTGVSQNPRHKITKRGQNVTFRCDPISEHNRLYWYRQTLGQGPEFLTYFQNEAQLEKSRLLSDRFSAERPKGSFSTLEIQRTEQGDSAMYLCASSLWGWDSTDTQYFGPGTRLTVL.

V gene TRBV7-2 combines with J gene TRBJ2-4, with TRBD2 identical over 13 bases. The germline CDR1 and CDR2 sequences are SGHTA and FQGNSA. The CDR3 extends over 15 amino acids. J was trimmed by 9 bases and V by 5 bases; bases with no gene match: 7. The CDR3 region has the DNA TGTGCCAGCAGCGAGACTAGCGGGGGGAGGGGCATTCAGTACTTC. This codes for CASSETSGGRGIQYF. Full variable domain (outside the CDR3, taken from reference TRBV7-2 and TRBJ2-4): GAGVSQSPSNKVTEKGKDVELRCDPISGHTALYWYRQSLGQGLEFLIYFQGNSAPDKSGLPSDRFSAERTGGSVSTLTIQRTQQEDSAVYLCASSETSGGRGIQYFGAGTRLSVL.

This clonotype was seen at least ten times. The V call is TRBV7-2, the J call TRBJ1-2; perhaps TRBD1 as D (5 bases). Per the germline V gene, CDR1 is SGHTA and CDR2 is FQGNSA. V lost 2 bases and J 8 bases, leaving 18 bases between the germline ends. The length of the CDR3 is 15 residues. Here the CDR3 DNA reads TGTGCCAGCAGCTTATCGCTCTCCGGGGGGAACGGCTACACCTTC. It specifies CASSLSLSGGNGYTF. Full variable domain (rest looked up from reference TRBV7-2 and TRBJ1-2): GAGVSQSPSNKVTEKGKDVELRCDPISGHTALYWYRQSLGQGLEFLIYFQGNSAPDKSGLPSDRFSAERTGGSVSTLTIQRTQQEDSAVYLCASSLSLSGGNGYTFGSGTRLTVV.

The rearrangement links TRBV27 to TRBJ1-2; TRBD1 aligns across 7 bases. The CDR3 has 12 amino acids. Germline CDR1 and CDR2: MNHEY and SMNVEV (reference sequence). J gave up 6 bases and V 9 bases, and 7 bases lay outside the gene matches. The CDR3: CASVDRANGYTF. The CDR3 coding sequence is TGTGCCAGTGTTGACAGGGCCAATGGCTACACCTTC.

Only a few counts were recorded for this clonotype. The chain recombines TRBV10-3 with TRBJ2-2, with unresolved D. V was shortened by 3 bases and J by 8 bases, with 7 bases between the two germline ends. In germline, CDR1 is ENHRY, CDR2 SYGVKD. The CDR3 spans 12 residues. The CDR3, as DNA: TGTGCCATCAGTGATTGGGGTGGGGAGCTGTTTTTT. Its translation is CAISDWGGELFF.

Of note for this clonotype: The conserved closing phenylalanine or tryptophan is absent in this CDR3, likely reflecting a read error. The J gene is TRBJ1-2, the V gene TRBV6-6, with D maybe TRBD1 (6 bases). The CDR3 length is 13 residues. Trimming shortened V by 5 bases and J by 7 bases, and 14 bases separated the two germline ends. Per the germline V gene, CDR1 is MNHNY and CDR2 is SVGAGI (reference sequence). The CDR3 bases are TGTGCCAGCAGTGATCGGACAGTAGGTGGCTACACCTCC. The encoded protein is CASSDRTVGGYTS.

Concerning this clonotype: The junction shows a germline mismatch at one end, possibly a read error. The V gene is TRBV9, the J gene TRBJ2-3; D call uncertain. Germline V gives CDR1 SGDLS, CDR2 YYNGEE. The CDR3 loop spans 8 amino acids. The CDR3 DNA sequence: TGTGCCAGCAGCCCGGCCGATTTT. Its protein is CASSPADF.

In this sample, this clonotype turned up a few times. The gene calls are TRBV12-3 or TRBV12-4 and TRBJ2-2; the D gene could be TRBD1 or TRBD2 (5 bases each). The ends were cut back, 3 bases at V and 5 bases at J, with 16 bases in the middle. CDR3 length equals 16 residues. The CDR3 spells CASSFFMGTGTGELFF. The CDR3 DNA sequence: TGTGCCAGCAGTTTTTTTATGGGGACGGGTACCGGGGAGCTGTTTTTT.

This clonotype occurred a few times. This rearrangement joins TRBV12-3 or TRBV12-4 to TRBJ1-5; 7 nucleotides align to TRBD1. V lost 6 bases to trimming and J lost 0 bases; unmatched junction nucleotides: 5. The CDR3 extends over 15 amino acids. CDR3 sequence: CASRLGDSSNQPQHF. In nucleotides, the CDR3 is TGTGCCAGCAGGCTCGGGGACAGTAGCAATCAGCCCCAGCATTTT.

The V gene is TRBV27, the J gene TRBJ2-3; D ambiguous. CDR1 and CDR2 from the germline V gene are MNHEY and SMNVEV (reference sequence). The germline V and J ends were trimmed by 4 bases and 2 bases, with 13 bases remaining between them. This CDR3 region has 15 residues. The CDR3 reads CASSSPGSPTDTQYF. The CDR3 nucleotides are TGTGCCAGCAGTTCCCCGGGCAGCCCCACAGATACGCAGTATTTT.